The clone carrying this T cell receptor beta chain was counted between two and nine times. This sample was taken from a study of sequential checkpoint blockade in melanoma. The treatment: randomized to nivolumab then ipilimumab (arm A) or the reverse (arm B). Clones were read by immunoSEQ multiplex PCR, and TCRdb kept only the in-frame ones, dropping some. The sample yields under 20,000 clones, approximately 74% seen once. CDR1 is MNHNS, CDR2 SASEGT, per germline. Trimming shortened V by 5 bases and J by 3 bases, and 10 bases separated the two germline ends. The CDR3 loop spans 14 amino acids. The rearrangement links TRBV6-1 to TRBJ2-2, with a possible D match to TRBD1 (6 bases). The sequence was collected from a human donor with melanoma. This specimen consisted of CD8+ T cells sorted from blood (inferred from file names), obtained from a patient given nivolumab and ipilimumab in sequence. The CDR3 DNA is TGTGCCAGCAGTCGACAGGCCGACACCGGGGAGCTGTTTTTT. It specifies CASSRQADTGELFF.